This T cell receptor (beta chain) was sequenced during a study of long-term antiretroviral therapy in people with HIV. The run of the v3.0 immunoSEQ assay was at survey level. Profiling relied on immunoSEQ multiplex PCR, and the TCRdb table lists in-frame clones only, not all of them. Of more than 10,000 clones in the sample, 60% to 80% were seen once. The CDR3 covers 15 residues. Trimming cost V 4 bases and J 3 bases, with 15 bases left between them. Germline values: CDR1 SGHNT, CDR2 YENEEA. V usage is TRBV11-3 and J usage is TRBJ2-5; D possibly matches TRBD1 or TRBD2 (6 bases each). This TCR was recovered from a woman in her thirties or forties with HIV. The sample here was unsorted PBMCs, taken 0.5 years before starting antiretroviral therapy. In DNA, the CDR3 is TGTGCCAGCAGCTCAGAGGTCGGGGGCGAAGAGACCCAGTACTTC. Its protein is CASSSEVGGEETQYF.